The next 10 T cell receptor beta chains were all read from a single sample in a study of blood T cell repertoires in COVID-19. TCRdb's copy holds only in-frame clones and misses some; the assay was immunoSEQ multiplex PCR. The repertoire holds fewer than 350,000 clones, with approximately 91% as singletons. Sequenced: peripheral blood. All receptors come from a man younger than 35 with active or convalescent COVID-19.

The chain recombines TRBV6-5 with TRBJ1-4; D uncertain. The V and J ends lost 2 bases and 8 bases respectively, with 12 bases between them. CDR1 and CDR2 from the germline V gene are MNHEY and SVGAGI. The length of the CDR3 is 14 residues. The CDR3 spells CASSYSRESEKLFF. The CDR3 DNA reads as TGTGCCAGCAGTTACAGTAGGGAGAGCGAAAAACTGTTTTTT.

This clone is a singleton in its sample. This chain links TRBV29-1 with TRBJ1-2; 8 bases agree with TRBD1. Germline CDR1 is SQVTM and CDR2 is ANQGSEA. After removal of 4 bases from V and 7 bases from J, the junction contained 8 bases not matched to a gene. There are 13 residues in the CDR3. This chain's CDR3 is CSVGMRQGSGYTF. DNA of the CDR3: TGCAGCGTTGGCATGAGACAGGGGTCTGGCTACACCTTC.

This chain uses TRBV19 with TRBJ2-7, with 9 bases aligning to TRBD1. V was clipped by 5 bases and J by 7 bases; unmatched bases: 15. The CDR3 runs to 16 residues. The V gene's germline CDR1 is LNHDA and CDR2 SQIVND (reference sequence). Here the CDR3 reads CASSAQGQGRGWEQYF. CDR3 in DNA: TGTGCCAGTAGTGCACAAGGACAGGGGCGCGGGTGGGAGCAGTACTTC.

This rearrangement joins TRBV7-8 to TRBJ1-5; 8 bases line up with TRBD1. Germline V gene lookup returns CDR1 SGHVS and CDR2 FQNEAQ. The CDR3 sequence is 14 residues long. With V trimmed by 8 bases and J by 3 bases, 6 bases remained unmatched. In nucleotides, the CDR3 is TGTGCCAGCGGACCCAGGGGGCCCAATCAGCCCCAGCATTTT. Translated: CASGPRGPNQPQHF.

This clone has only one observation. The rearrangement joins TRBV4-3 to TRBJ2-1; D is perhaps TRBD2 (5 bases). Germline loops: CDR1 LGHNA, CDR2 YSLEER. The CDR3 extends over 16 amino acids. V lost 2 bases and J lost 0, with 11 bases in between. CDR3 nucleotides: TGCGCCAGCAGCCAAAAGGTTGGGAGCTCCTACAATGAGCAGTTCTTC. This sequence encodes CASSQKVGSSYNEQFF.

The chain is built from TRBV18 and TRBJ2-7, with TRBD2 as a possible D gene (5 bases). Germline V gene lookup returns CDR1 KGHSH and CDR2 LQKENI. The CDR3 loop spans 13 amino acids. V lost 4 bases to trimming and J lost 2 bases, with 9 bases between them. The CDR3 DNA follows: TGTGCCAGCTCACTGGACGGGACCTACGAGCAGTACTTC. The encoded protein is CASSLDGTYEQYF. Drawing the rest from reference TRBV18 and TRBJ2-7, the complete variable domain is NAGVMQNPRHLVRRRGQEARLRCSPMKGHSHVYWYRQLPEEGLKFMVYLQKENIIDESGMPKERFSAEFPKEGPSILRIQQVVRGDSAAYFCASSLDGTYEQYFGPGTRLTVT.

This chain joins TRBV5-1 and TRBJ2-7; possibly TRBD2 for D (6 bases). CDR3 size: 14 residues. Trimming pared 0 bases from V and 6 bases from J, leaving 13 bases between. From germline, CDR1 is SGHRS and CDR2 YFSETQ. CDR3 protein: CASSLVGGSVEQYF. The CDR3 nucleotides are TGCGCCAGCAGCTTGGTCGGGGGTTCCGTCGAGCAGTACTTC.

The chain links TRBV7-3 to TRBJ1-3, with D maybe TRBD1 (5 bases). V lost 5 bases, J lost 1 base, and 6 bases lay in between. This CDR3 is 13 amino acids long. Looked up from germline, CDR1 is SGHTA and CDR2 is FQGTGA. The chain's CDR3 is CASSPGSGNTIYF. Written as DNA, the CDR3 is TGTGCCAGCAGCCCAGGGTCTGGAAACACCATATATTTT.

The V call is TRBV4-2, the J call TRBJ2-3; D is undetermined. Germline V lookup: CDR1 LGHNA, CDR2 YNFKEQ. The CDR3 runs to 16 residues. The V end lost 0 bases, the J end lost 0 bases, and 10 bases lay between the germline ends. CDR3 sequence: CASSQEAGSSTDTQYF. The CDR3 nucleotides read TGTGCCAGCAGCCAAGAGGCAGGTTCAAGCACAGATACGCAGTATTTT.

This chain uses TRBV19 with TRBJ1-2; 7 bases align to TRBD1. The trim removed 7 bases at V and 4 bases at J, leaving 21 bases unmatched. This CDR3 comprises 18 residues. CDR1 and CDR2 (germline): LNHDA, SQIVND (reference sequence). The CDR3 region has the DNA TGTGCCAGTACCCCGCCCGGGACAGCACCCCAGTTCCTCTATGGCTACACCTTC. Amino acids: CASTPPGTAPQFLYGYTF.